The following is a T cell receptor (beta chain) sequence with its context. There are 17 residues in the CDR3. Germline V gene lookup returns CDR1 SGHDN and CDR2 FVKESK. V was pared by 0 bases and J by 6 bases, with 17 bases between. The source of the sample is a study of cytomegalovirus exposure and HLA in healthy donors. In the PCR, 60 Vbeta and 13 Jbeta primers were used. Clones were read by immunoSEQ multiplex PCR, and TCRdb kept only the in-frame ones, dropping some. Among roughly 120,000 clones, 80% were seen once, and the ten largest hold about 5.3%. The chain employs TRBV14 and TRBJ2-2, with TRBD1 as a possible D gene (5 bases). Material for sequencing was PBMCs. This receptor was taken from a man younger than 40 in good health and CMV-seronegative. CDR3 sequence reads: CASSQDLRERGPGELFF. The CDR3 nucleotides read TGTGCCAGCAGCCAAGACCTCAGGGAAAGAGGTCCCGGGGAGCTGTTTTTT. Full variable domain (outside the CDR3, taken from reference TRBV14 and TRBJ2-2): EAGVTQFPSHSVIEKGQTVTLRCDPISGHDNLYWYRRVMGKEIKFLLHFVKESKQDESGMPNNRFLAERTGGTYSTLKVQPAELEDSGVYFCASSQDLRERGPGELFFGEGSRLTVL.